Sequencing of this T cell receptor beta chain was carried out in a study of cytomegalovirus exposure and HLA in healthy donors. The CDR3 spans 15 residues. The junction had 11 bases not matched to a gene; V was cut back by 5 bases and J by 8 bases. CDR1 MNHEY and CDR2 SVGAGI come from the germline V gene. Study findings and constraints: Using the classifier, cytomegalovirus status was reportedly diagnosed with high specificity and sensitivity.

As for this clone: What it binds is unknown.

PCR primers comprised 60 Vbeta and 13 Jbeta primers. Profiling relied on immunoSEQ multiplex PCR, and the TCRdb table lists in-frame clones only, not all of them. In the table there are around 200,000 clones, around 75% of which are singletons. The gene calls are TRBV6-5 and TRBJ2-3, with 9 bases matching TRBD2. This receptor was obtained from a male donor in good health and CMV-seronegative. Sequencing was done on a sample of PBMCs. The CDR3 DNA reads TGTGCCAGCAGTGTCTCTGGACTAGCGAGAGCTACGCAGTATTTT. Protein product: CASSVSGLARATQYF.